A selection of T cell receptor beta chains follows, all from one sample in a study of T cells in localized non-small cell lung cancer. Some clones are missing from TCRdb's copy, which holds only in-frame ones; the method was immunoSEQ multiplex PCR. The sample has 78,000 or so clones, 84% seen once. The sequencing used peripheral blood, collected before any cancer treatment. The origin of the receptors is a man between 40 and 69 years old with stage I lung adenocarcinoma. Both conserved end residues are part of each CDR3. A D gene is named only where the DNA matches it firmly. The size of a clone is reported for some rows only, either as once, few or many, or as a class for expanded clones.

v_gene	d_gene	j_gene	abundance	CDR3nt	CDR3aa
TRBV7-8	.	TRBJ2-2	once	TGTGCCAGCAGCGAGCGGACCGGGGAGCTGTTTTTT	CASSERTGELFF
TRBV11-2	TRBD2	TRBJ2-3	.	TGTGCCAGCAGCCGTAGCGGGACCCGCACAGATACGCAGTATTTT	CASSRSGTRTDTQYF
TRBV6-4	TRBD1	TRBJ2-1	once	TGTGCCAGCAGCGGGGACAGGGGGTCCTACAATGAGCAGTTCTTC	CASSGDRGSYNEQFF
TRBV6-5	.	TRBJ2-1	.	TGTGCCAGCAGTTACGGGCGGAGCTCCTACAATGAGCAGTTCTTC	CASSYGRSSYNEQFF
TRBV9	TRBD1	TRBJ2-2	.	TGTGCCAGCAGCGGACGACAGGGGGCCACCGGGGAGCTGTTTTTT	CASSGRQGATGELFF
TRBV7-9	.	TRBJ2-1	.	TGTGCCAGCAATCGAGTTGATGAGCAGTTCTTC	CASNRVDEQFF
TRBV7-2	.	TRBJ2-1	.	TGTGCCAGCAGCTTAGGGCAGGGGGGCAAGCAGTTCTTC	CASSLGQGGKQFF
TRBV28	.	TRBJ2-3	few	TGTGCCAGCAGTTTTGTCTCTCGGGGCACAGATACGCAGTATTTT	CASSFVSRGTDTQYF
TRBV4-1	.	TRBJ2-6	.	TGCGCCAGCAGCCAACAAGGGGGAGGGGCCAACGTCCTGACTTTC	CASSQQGGGANVLTF
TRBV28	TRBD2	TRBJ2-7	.	TGTGCCAGCAGTTTAGGTAGCGGGGAAGACGAGCAGTACTTC	CASSLGSGEDEQYF
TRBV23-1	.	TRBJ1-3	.	TGCGCCAGCAGTCGGAGACGAAACACCATATATTTT	CASSRRRNTIYF
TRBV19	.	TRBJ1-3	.	TGTGCCAGTAGTAACCCATCAGGCCCGACTGGAAACACCATATATTTT	CASSNPSGPTGNTIYF
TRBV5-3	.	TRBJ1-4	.	TGTGCCAGAAGCTTGTCGGGGAGGACTAATGAAAAACTGTTTTTT	CARSLSGRTNEKLFF
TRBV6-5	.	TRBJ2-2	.	TGTGCCAGCAGTTACTCGACGGTGGGGGCCGGGGAGCTGTTTTTT	CASSYSTVGAGELFF
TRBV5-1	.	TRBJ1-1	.	TGCGCCAGCCAGGTCGGGGACTTTTCCAACACTGAAGCTTTCTTT	CASQVGDFSNTEAFF
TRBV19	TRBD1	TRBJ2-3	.	TGTGCCAGTAGTCGAGGGGGCCTCCTCACAGATACGCAGTATTTT	CASSRGGLLTDTQYF
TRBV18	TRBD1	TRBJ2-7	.	TGTGCCAGCTCACCGACATCGGGACAGACATACGAGCAGTACTTC	CASSPTSGQTYEQYF
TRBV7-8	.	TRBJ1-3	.	TGTGCCAGCAGCAAGGACAGCCGGCGTTCTGGAAACACCATATATTTT	CASSKDSRRSGNTIYF
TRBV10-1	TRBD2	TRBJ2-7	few	TGCGCCAGCAGTGCCAATAGCGGGAGGTCCGAGCAGTACTTC	CASSANSGRSEQYF
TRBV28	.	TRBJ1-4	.	TGTGCCAGCAGTTTAAAGTTATTCGAGGGGGAAAAACTGTTTTTT	CASSLKLFEGEKLFF
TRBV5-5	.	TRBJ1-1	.	TGTGCCAGCAGCTTTACCACTGAAGCTTTCTTT	CASSFTTEAFF
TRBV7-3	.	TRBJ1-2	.	TGTGCCAGCAGCTTAAAGGGTTCTCAGGTCTCTAACTATGGCTACACCTTC	CASSLKGSQVSNYGYTF
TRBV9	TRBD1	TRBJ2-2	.	TGTGCCAGCAGCCTTAGACAGGGCGACACCGGGGAGCTGTTTTTT	CASSLRQGDTGELFF
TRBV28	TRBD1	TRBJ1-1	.	TGTGCCAGCACCCGGTACAGGGGCGTTCCCGGGGCCACTGAAGCTTTCTTT	CASTRYRGVPGATEAFF
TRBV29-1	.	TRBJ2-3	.	TGCAGCGTCGGGGGGGGGACAGGGCCAGATACGCAGTATTTT	CSVGGGTGPDTQYF
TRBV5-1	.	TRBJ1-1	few	TGCGCCAGCAGCTTACAGGGTGGGGCTAAAGCTTTCTTT	CASSLQGGAKAFF
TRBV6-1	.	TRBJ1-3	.	TGTGCCAGCATTAGTAGGGACTCTGGAAACACCATATATTTT	CASISRDSGNTIYF
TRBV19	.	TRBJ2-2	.	TGTGCCAGTAACTCCCCCCCGAACACCGGGGAGCTGTTTTTT	CASNSPPNTGELFF
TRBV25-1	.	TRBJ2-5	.	TGTGCCAGCAGTGAATCTTGGCTTAAGTACCAAGAGACCCAGTACTTC	CASSESWLKYQETQYF
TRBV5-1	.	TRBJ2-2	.	TGCGCCAGCAGCTTGGGGGACACCGGGGAGCTGTTTTTT	CASSLGDTGELFF